The 22 T cell receptor beta chains below come from one sample, sequenced in a study of T cells in Graves' hyperthyroidism and ophthalmopathy. Amplification of TCR beta CDR3 regions was performed using RNA transcripts as template. HTBI primers drove first-round RT-PCR of the TCR CDR3. TCRdb analysed the multiplex PCR reads with MiXCR anew, one entry per CDR3 protein. In the table there are roughly 380,000 distinct CDR3 sequences, roughly 20% of which are singletons. The sample comprised blood. Source of these receptors: a woman aged 40-49 years with Graves' ophthalmopathy.

In this sample, this clonotype turned up many times. This chain uses TRBV7-2 with TRBJ1-6, with D unresolved. The CDR3 is made up of 14 amino acids. V was cut by 4 bases and J by 6 bases, with 10 bases left in between. Germline V gives CDR1 SGHTA, CDR2 FQGNSA. CDR3 region: CASSYRATNSPLHF. The DNA of the CDR3 is TGTGCCAGCAGCTACAGAGCCACTAATTCACCCCTCCACTTT.

This clonotype was counted ten times or more. The chain is built from TRBV3-1 and TRBJ2-7; no clear D gene. The CDR3 extends over 14 amino acids. V dropped 0 bases and J dropped 0 bases, with 6 bases sitting between them. Germline loops: CDR1 LGHDT, CDR2 YNNKEL (reference sequence). As DNA, the CDR3 is TGTGCCAGCAGCCAAGACAGGTACTCCTACGAGCAGTACTTC. Protein product: CASSQDRYSYEQYF.

This clonotype was counted many times. The genes are TRBV6-5 and TRBJ2-1, with D tentatively TRBD1 or TRBD2 (5 bases each). Germline CDR1 is MNHEY and CDR2 is SVGAGI. Between the trimmed V and J ends, which lost 0 bases and 10 bases, there was a span of 16 bases. This CDR3 has 15 amino acids. For the CDR3, the DNA is TGTGCCAGCAGTTACTCACTTTTGGGGACGTGGGAGCAGTTCTTC. This codes for CASSYSLLGTWEQFF.

The sample holds many counts of this clonotype. The J gene is TRBJ1-2, the V gene TRBV27; no definite D call. Germline assignment: CDR1 MNHEY and CDR2 SMNVEV (reference sequence). The CDR3 loop spans 13 amino acids. V lost 5 bases and J 3 bases, leaving 10 bases between the germline ends. In nucleotides, the CDR3 is TGTGCCAGCAGTCCGACCGGCCACTATGGCTACACCTTC. Encoded protein: CASSPTGHYGYTF.

This clonotype has ten or more counts. This rearrangement joins TRBV7-2 to TRBJ2-7, with TRBD1 matching 7 bases. Germline-derived CDR1 and CDR2 are SGHTA and FQGNSA. J lost 4 bases, V lost 5 bases, and 11 bases had no gene match. This CDR3 comprises 15 residues. In DNA form, the CDR3 reads TGTGCCAGCAGCGACGTGACAGGGAAGGGTTACGAGCAGTACTTC. Translated, it gives CASSDVTGKGYEQYF.

V usage is TRBV5-5 and J usage is TRBJ1-2; the D gene is possibly TRBD1 (5 bases). Germline CDR1 and CDR2: SGHKS and YYEKEE (reference sequence). V was cut by 4 bases and J by 8 bases, with 15 bases left in between. This CDR3 is 13 amino acids long. As DNA, the CDR3 is TGTGCCAGCAGCAAAGGCCAGGGCGGCGGCTACACCTTC. Translation gives CASSKGQGGGYTF.

This clonotype was picked up many times. The chain uses TRBV7-9 and TRBJ2-3, with D maybe TRBD2 (6 bases). The CDR3 sequence is 14 residues long. The V gene's germline CDR1 is SEHNR and CDR2 FQNEAQ (reference sequence). Trimming shortened V by 2 bases and J by 4 bases, and 10 bases separated the two germline ends. CDR3 in DNA: TGTGCCAGCAGCTTAAGGGGCGGGGCAGATACGCAGTATTTT. Protein sequence: CASSLRGGADTQYF.

This clonotype was seen at least ten times. V usage is TRBV27 and J usage is TRBJ1-5, with D uncertain. There are 15 residues in the CDR3. V dropped 5 bases and J dropped 0 bases, with 11 bases sitting between them. Germline values: CDR1 MNHEY, CDR2 SMNVEV (reference sequence). The CDR3, as DNA: TGTGCCAGCAGTCCCCGTGGCCCTAGCAATCAGCCCCAGCATTTT. Amino acid sequence: CASSPRGPSNQPQHF.

This clonotype was counted between two and nine times. This rearrangement joins TRBV11-2 to TRBJ2-7; the match to TRBD1 covers 9 bases. Losses at the gene ends were 5 bases for V and 5 bases for J; bases not matched to a gene: 7. Germline assignment: CDR1 SGHAT and CDR2 FQNNGV. The CDR3 has 14 amino acids. This CDR3 is CASSLGTGHDEQYF. DNA of the CDR3: TGTGCCAGCAGCCTCGGGACAGGGCATGACGAGCAGTACTTC. Full variable domain (outside the CDR3, taken from reference TRBV11-2 and TRBJ2-7): EAGVAQSPRYKIIEKRQSVAFWCNPISGHATLYWYQQILGQGPKLLIQFQNNGVVDDSQLPKDRFSAERLKGVDSTLKIQPAKLEDSAVYLCASSLGTGHDEQYFGPGTRLTVT.

This clonotype was seen ten or more times. The rearrangement uses TRBV4-1 and TRBJ2-1; 10 bases line up with TRBD2. The CDR3 totals 17 residues. Germline loops: CDR1 MGHRA, CDR2 YSYEKL. V gave up 4 bases and J gave up 8 bases; unmatched junction bases: 14. The CDR3 sequence: CASSPDPSGRERDEQFF. For the CDR3, the DNA is TGCGCCAGCAGCCCCGACCCTAGCGGGAGAGAAAGAGATGAGCAGTTCTTC.

CDR3 in amino acids: CSARDYGRGGSQETQYF. The CDR3 DNA is TGCAGTGCTAGAGATTATGGGCGCGGGGGGTCTCAAGAGACCCAGTACTTC. The rearrangement uses TRBV20-1 and TRBJ2-5; 8 bases map to TRBD2. Germline CDR1 and CDR2: DFQATT and SNEGSKA (reference sequence). The CDR3 consists of 17 residues. The V segment lost 0 bases and the J segment 2 bases; nucleotides outside the gene matches: 11.

The V gene is TRBV7-2, the J gene TRBJ1-2; D not resolved. CDR3 length: 14 residues. Trimming took off 1 base at V and 4 bases at J, with 10 bases between the two ends. CDR1 SGHTA and CDR2 FQGNSA come from the germline V gene. This CDR3 reads CASSLEPGPYGYTF. CDR3 DNA: TGTGCCAGCAGCTTAGAGCCAGGACCCTATGGCTACACCTTC.

J is TRBJ2-7 and V is TRBV24-1; 8 bases are shared with TRBD1. TRBJ2-1 matches the DNA end more closely, so the J call is doubtful. Germline CDR1 reads KGHDR; CDR2 reads SFDVKD. CDR3 length equals 15 residues. CDR3 bases: TGTGCCACCAGTGACCCCGCGACAGGGGAGTACGAGCAGTTCTTC. Protein sequence: CATSDPATGEYEQFF.

This clonotype occurred many times. This chain connects TRBV6-2 or TRBV6-3 to TRBJ2-5, with 9 bases aligning to TRBD1. The CDR3 consists of 15 residues. The trim removed 5 bases at V and 2 bases at J, leaving 6 bases unmatched. Germline-derived CDR1 and CDR2 are MNHEY and SVGEGT. The CDR3 DNA sequence: TGTGCCAGCAGTCTTTTGGACAGGGGACAAGAGACCCAGTACTTC. This encodes CASSLLDRGQETQYF.

This clonotype was detected many times. The chain uses TRBV27 and TRBJ1-3, with D uncertain. The germline CDR1 and CDR2 sequences are MNHEY and SMNVEV (reference sequence). The ends were cut back, 4 bases at V and 1 base at J, with 14 bases in the middle. The CDR3 extends over 16 amino acids. CDR3 protein: CASSSRRSQSGNTIYF. The CDR3 DNA follows: TGTGCCAGCAGTTCCCGTCGGTCTCAATCTGGAAACACCATATATTTT.

This clonotype has at least ten counts. The chain combines TRBV29-1 with TRBJ1-2, with 8 bases aligning to TRBD1. The germline V gene encodes CDR1 SQVTM and CDR2 ANQGSEA. V lost 6 bases, J lost 4 bases, and 7 bases stayed unmatched. The CDR3 has 13 residues. The CDR3 is CSVRDRGGYGYTF. DNA of the CDR3: TGCAGCGTCCGTGACAGGGGCGGCTATGGCTACACCTTC.

This clonotype was seen ten or more times. The gene calls are TRBV28 and TRBJ2-7; D possibly corresponds to TRBD1 (5 bases). V lost 5 bases, J lost 3 bases, and 11 bases lay in between. The CDR3 runs 13 residues. The germline V gene encodes CDR1 MDHEN and CDR2 SYDVKM. The DNA of the CDR3 is TGTGCCAGCAGTCCAGGACACCTCTACGAGCAGTACTTC. Translated: CASSPGHLYEQYF.

The V gene is TRBV5-1, the J gene TRBJ2-5; 12 bases match TRBD1. The V and J ends lost 6 bases and 5 bases, in that order; junction bases with no gene match: 23. Germline loops: CDR1 SGHRS, CDR2 YFSETQ. The CDR3 totals 20 residues. This CDR3 is CASTQPGGIPGQGAAETQYF. The CDR3 coding sequence is TGCGCCAGCACTCAACCGGGAGGGATCCCGGGACAGGGGGCCGCGGAGACCCAGTACTTC.

This clonotype was detected ten times or more. This CDR3 is CAWSGSMNTEAFF. CDR3 in DNA: TGTGCCTGGAGTGGAAGTATGAACACTGAAGCTTTCTTT. The chain combines TRBV30 with TRBJ1-1, with D hard to call. This CDR3 spans 13 amino acids. V was cut by 1 base and J by 0 bases, with 6 bases left in between. Germline assignment: CDR1 GTSNPN and CDR2 SVGIG (reference sequence). Supplemented by reference TRBV30 and TRBJ1-1, the full variable domain reads SQTIHQWPATLVQPVGSPLSLECTVEGTSNPNLYWYRQAAGRGLQLLFYSVGIGQISSEVPQNLSASRPQDRQFILSSKKLLLSDSGFYLCAWSGSMNTEAFFGQGTRLTVV.

This clonotype has a count of ten or more. The V gene is TRBV12-3 or TRBV12-4, the J gene TRBJ1-1; TRBD1 matches at 7 bases. The trim removed 6 bases at V and 1 base at J, leaving 8 bases unmatched. CDR3 size: 15 residues. CDR3 bases: TGTGCCAGCAGGAAATCGGGACAGCCGAACACTGAAGCTTTCTTT. Its protein is CASRKSGQPNTEAFF.

This clonotype was observed at least ten times. The CDR3 coding sequence is TGTGCCAGCAGGAAGGGACAGGGGTCCATTTGGATAGCCAAAAACATTCAGTACTTC. It yields the protein CASRKGQGSIWIAKNIQYF. The chain has TRBV11-3 and TRBJ2-4; 10 bases align to TRBD1. The CDR3 contains 19 residues. Per the germline V gene, CDR1 is SGHNT and CDR2 is YENEEA. V lost 6 bases, J lost 0 bases, and 14 bases stayed unmatched.

There are many counts of this clonotype. The chain recombines TRBV11-1 with TRBJ2-4, with 12 bases lining up with TRBD2. The CDR3 totals 18 residues. Trimming cost V 1 base and J 6 bases; bases outside gene matches: 10. Germline CDR1 SGHAT, CDR2 FQDESV (reference sequence). The DNA for the CDR3 is TGTGCCAGCAGCTTAGGGGCTAGCGGGAGGGCCCGCGGAAACATTCAGTACTTC. Translated, it gives CASSLGASGRARGNIQYF.